This is a list of T cell receptor beta chains from one sample in a study of blood T cell repertoires in COVID-19. Libraries were prepared by immunoSEQ multiplex PCR; TCRdb keeps only in-frame clonotypes and omits some of them. The table includes 57,000 or so clones, around 76% detected once. Sequenced input: peripheral blood. These receptors were taken from a man aged 50-60 years with active or convalescent COVID-19. Each CDR3 is given without its conserved first and last residue.

CDR3 protein,V gene
ASSRPQTGGVFGYT,TRBV9
ASSLGTGNNQPQH,TRBV5-1
ASKPGLGSYQETQY,TRBV2
ASSLGGLEFNEQF,TRBV7-3
ASSLDSRSYEQY,TRBV5-4
ASSIGLAGLETQY,TRBV7-9
ASSPTSTDTQY,TRBV18
ASSPRRASGTGELF,TRBV19
ASSRGTSGRDEQF,TRBV7-7
ASSLDRVGYGYT,TRBV18
ASSLPSAGGAGELF,TRBV19
ASSSLGSTDTQY,TRBV6-5
ASSPRGGSYNEQF,TRBV11-3
ASSLDGRLEQY,TRBV7-2
ASRNPGVQSNEQF,TRBV7-9
ASSLTGFSSYEQY,TRBV5-6
ASSGSPKETQY,TRBV3-1/TRBV3-2
ASSFSGSSYEQY,TRBV7-2
ASAKGDWNSPLH,TRBV27
SVGGTGGSYEQY,TRBV29-1
ASTPRTSGLGELF,TRBV19
ASSLVSGSGAQY,TRBV5-1
ATSRAGNTIY,TRBV6-1
ATSEVDRGLMNTEAF,TRBV24-1
SVEVRAGVGEQY,TRBV29-1
ASSLQGSGNTIY,TRBV9
ASSLADWGPGANVLT,TRBV5-4
ASSQADRKVSYEQY,TRBV3-1/TRBV3-2
ASSSVPGQSYNEQF,TRBV5-5
ASSSGGGNQPQH,TRBV19
ASSLDSYGYT,TRBV6-2/TRBV6-3
ASSFGGAQGNQPQH,TRBV5-1
ASGGVHEQY,TRBV7-9
ASSKQVQETQY,TRBV11-2
ATKRSSGQLTGELF,TRBV7-9
ASSYVSVGRTRYFN,TRBV6-2/TRBV6-3
ASRLDRGGEQF,TRBV5-1
ASSQDLAGGPYEQY,TRBV4-2
ATVGTGNNSPLH,TRBV6-5
ASSLTSVEGRGTDTQY,TRBV4-2
ASSLGAGGADTQY,TRBV5-1
TSSQGGEYQETQY,TRBV1